Following are 7 T cell receptor beta chains from one sample sequenced in a study of a mutant IDH1 vaccine in newly diagnosed glioma (dated by TCRdb to 2020 to 2022). Their antigens are not known. This sample's time point label indicates: week 35, safety follow-up. A 20-mer mutant IDH1 peptide at 300 micrograms in Montanide made up each vaccine dose, which was injected subcutaneously together with topical imiquimod. The library was prepared using the immunoSEQ multiplex PCR assay. TCRdb carries this immuneACCESS record with in-frame sequences only. Its versions omit some clonotypes, under half of them owing to an unresolved V gene in the studies checked, with the rest unexplained. This sample comprises about 48,000 clones, 75% to 85% of them detected only once. The ten largest clones capture less than 15% of the sample. The sequences come from PBMCs, collected from a glioma patient whose treatment included an IDH1 peptide vaccine. The receptors shown here come from a man between 40 and 49 years old with glioma.

This sequence joins TRBV5-1 and TRBJ2-3; 8 bases agree with TRBD1. Germline assignment: CDR1 SGHRS and CDR2 YFSETQ. This CDR3 has 15 amino acids. Trimming removed 6 bases from V and 0 bases from J; junction bases left unmatched: 6. CDR3 region: CASNKGQASTDTQYF. Here the CDR3 DNA reads TGCGCCAGCAATAAGGGACAGGCAAGCACAGATACGCAGTATTTT.

The rearrangement uses TRBV28 and TRBJ2-6; the match to TRBD2 covers 13 bases. The length of the CDR3 is 23 residues. V lost 6 bases to trimming and J lost 2 bases; unmatched junction nucleotides: 22. Germline values: CDR1 MDHEN, CDR2 SYDVKM. The CDR3 nucleotides are TGTGCCAGCAGGAAGGGGGCCCTCAAAGGACTAGCGGGAGCGGGACCTGGGGCCAACGTCCTGACTTTC. Protein: CASRKGALKGLAGAGPGANVLTF.

This clone was seen a single time. The rearrangement joins TRBV19 to TRBJ2-7; D ambiguous. With 0 bases removed from V and 7 bases from J, the gap between germline ends came to 13 bases. Germline V gene data show CDR1 as LNHDA and CDR2 as SQIVND (reference sequence). The length of the CDR3 is 14 residues. The CDR3 coding sequence is TGTGCCAGTAGTATAGACCCCTCCTTAGGGGAGCAGTACTTC. Its protein product is CASSIDPSLGEQYF. The variable domain in full, completed from reference TRBV19 and TRBJ2-7, reads DGGITQSPKYLFRKEGQNVTLSCEQNLNHDAMYWYRQDPGQGLRLIYYSQIVNDFQKGDIAEGYSVSREKKESFPLTVTSAQKNPTAFYLCASSIDPSLGEQYFGPGTRLTVT.

For the CDR3, the DNA is TGTGCCAGCAGCTTACGTCGCGAGCCGAGCGAGCAGTACTTC. Amino acid sequence: CASSLRREPSEQYF. This chain joins TRBV7-6 and TRBJ2-7; D call uncertain. The CDR3 runs 14 residues. V shed 2 bases and J shed 6 bases, with 14 bases lying between them. Germline-derived CDR1 and CDR2 are SGHVS and FNYEAQ.

The chain links TRBV6-5 to TRBJ2-1; D possibly corresponds to TRBD2 (5 bases). This CDR3 comprises 15 residues. Germline V gives CDR1 MNHEY, CDR2 SVGAGI. V lost 8 bases, J lost 2 bases, and 16 bases lay in between. CDR3 nucleotide sequence: TGTGCCAGCCGTAGCGTGGCGAGCGCCTACAATGAGCAGTTCTTC. This codes for CASRSVASAYNEQFF.

This clone turned up a few times. The J gene is TRBJ2-1, the V gene TRBV6-4, with D possibly TRBD1 on 6 matching bases. CDR1 is MRHNA and CDR2 is SNTAGT in the germline V gene. The CDR3 has 14 amino acids. Between the trimmed V and J ends, which lost 3 bases and 6 bases, there was a span of 12 bases. The CDR3 sequence: CASSDPIQGNEQFF. As DNA, the CDR3 is TGTGCCAGCAGTGATCCGATACAGGGCAATGAGCAGTTCTTC.

This clone was seen only once. The V and J genes are TRBV11-2 and TRBJ2-1; 7 bases line up with TRBD1. The J segment lost 7 bases and the V segment lost 5 bases, leaving 11 bases of the junction unmatched. This CDR3 is built from 15 residues. Germline CDR1 and CDR2: SGHAT and FQNNGV. CDR3 coding DNA: TGTGCCAGCAGCCCAAACTTGGGACAGAAGAATGAGCAGTTCTTC. Encoded protein: CASSPNLGQKNEQFF.